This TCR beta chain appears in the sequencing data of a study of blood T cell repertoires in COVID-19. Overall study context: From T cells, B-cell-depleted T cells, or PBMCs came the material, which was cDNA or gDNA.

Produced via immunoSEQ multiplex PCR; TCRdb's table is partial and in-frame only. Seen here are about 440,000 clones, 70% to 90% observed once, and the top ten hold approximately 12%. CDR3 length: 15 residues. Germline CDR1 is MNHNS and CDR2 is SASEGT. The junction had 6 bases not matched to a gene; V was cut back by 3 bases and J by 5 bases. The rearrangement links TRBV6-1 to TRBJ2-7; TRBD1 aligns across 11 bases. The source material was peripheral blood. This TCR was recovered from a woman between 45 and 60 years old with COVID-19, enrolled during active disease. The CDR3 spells CASSERTGGKDEQYF. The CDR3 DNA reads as TGTGCCAGCAGTGAGCGGACAGGGGGCAAGGACGAGCAGTACTTC.